The next 23 T cell receptor beta chains were all read from a single sample in a study of blood T cell repertoires in COVID-19. Here immunoSEQ multiplex PCR was the method, and the copy in TCRdb shows in-frame clones only, minus some. Seen here are 350,000 to 450,000 clones, 70% to 90% observed once, and the top ten hold roughly 2.1%. Sequencing was performed on peripheral blood. The receptors derive from a woman aged 55-75 years with COVID-19, enrolled during active disease.

This chain joins TRBV30 and TRBJ1-3; the D is unclear. V was pared by 0 bases and J by 10 bases, with 13 bases between. CDR3 length equals 13 residues. The germline gives CDR1 GTSNPN, CDR2 SVGIG (reference sequence). The CDR3, as DNA: TGTGCCTGGAGTGTACATCAGTCTAGTACCATATATTTT. Amino acid sequence: CAWSVHQSSTIYF.

The V call is TRBV5-6, the J call TRBJ1-1, with 7 bases fitting TRBD1. The CDR3 totals 15 residues. V shed 4 bases and J 2 bases; nucleotides not matched to a gene: 8. From germline, CDR1 is SGHDT and CDR2 YYEEEE. The CDR3 protein is CASSIRQGVNTEAFF. DNA of the CDR3: TGTGCCAGCAGCATAAGACAGGGTGTTAACACTGAAGCTTTCTTT.

The gene calls are TRBV4-1 and TRBJ2-1, with no clear D. The CDR3 loop spans 19 amino acids. V lost 0 bases and J 2 bases, leaving 20 bases between the germline ends. Germline assignment: CDR1 MGHRA and CDR2 YSYEKL. The CDR3 bases are TGCGCCAGCAGCCAAGATGCAACCACCCCGACCCGGGCCTACAATGAGCAGTTCTTC. Translating it yields CASSQDATTPTRAYNEQFF.

The J gene is TRBJ1-1, the V gene TRBV28; 8 nucleotides agree with TRBD1. Germline values: CDR1 MDHEN, CDR2 SYDVKM. Trimming removed 2 bases from V and 3 bases from J; junction bases left unmatched: 5. The CDR3 runs 15 residues. CDR3 in amino acids: CASSLLTGAYTEAFF. The CDR3 DNA sequence: TGTGCCAGCAGTTTACTGACAGGGGCGTACACTGAAGCTTTCTTT.

The chain joins TRBV3-1 (or the pseudogene TRBV3-2) to TRBJ1-1, with 11 bases aligning to TRBD1. Germline trimming cut 4 bases from V and 1 base from J; bases unmatched to any gene: 8. The CDR3 is 17 residues long. The V gene's germline CDR1 is LGHDT and CDR2 YNNKEL (reference sequence). The chain's CDR3 is CASSPLRDRGSNTEAFF. The CDR3 DNA follows: TGTGCCAGCAGCCCACTCCGGGACAGGGGGTCGAACACTGAAGCTTTCTTT.

The V call is TRBV5-6, the J call TRBJ1-1; the D is unclear. Per germline, CDR1 SGHDT and CDR2 YYEEEE. The germline V and J ends were trimmed by 4 bases and 6 bases, with 7 bases remaining between them. This CDR3 has 11 amino acids. CDR3 DNA: TGTGCCAGCAGCGAGGGTGCTGAAGCTTTCTTT. Protein product: CASSEGAEAFF. The whole variable domain, remainder taken from reference TRBV5-6 and TRBJ1-1, is DAGVTQSPTHLIKTRGQQVTLRCSPKSGHDTVSWYQQALGQGPQFIFQYYEEEERQRGNFPDRFSGHQFPNYSSELNVNALLLGDSALYLCASSEGAEAFFGQGTRLTVV.

Comment on this clone: Other DNA sequences of this sample code for an identical CDR3. The J gene is TRBJ1-1, the V gene TRBV7-8; a possible D gene is TRBD1 (6 bases). The V gene lost 1 base and the J gene lost 1 base, with 7 bases spanning the gap. Germline V gene sequence: CDR1 SGHVS, CDR2 FQNEAQ. The CDR3 consists of 14 residues. The CDR3 DNA sequence: TGTGCCAGCAGCTTAGTAGGGGGGAACACTGAAGCTTTCTTT. Protein: CASSLVGGNTEAFF.

The chain recombines TRBV23-1 with TRBJ1-5; the D gene is possibly TRBD1 (5 bases). TRBV23-1 counts as an open reading frame of uncertain function. The CDR3 loop spans 17 amino acids. The V gene lost 7 bases and the J gene lost 5 bases, with 24 bases spanning the gap. The CDR3 region has the DNA TGCGCCAGCACATTAAGGGGCTTATCGGTCCCCGATCAGCCCCAGCATTTT. Its translation is CASTLRGLSVPDQPQHF.

The chain is built from TRBV2 and TRBJ2-4; tentatively, D is TRBD2 (5 bases). V lost 8 bases and J 0 bases, leaving 14 bases between the germline ends. The CDR3 is 15 amino acids. The germline gives CDR1 SNHLY, CDR2 FYNNEI. The CDR3 sequence is CASGPGLRAKNIQYF. CDR3 coding DNA: TGTGCCAGCGGCCCGGGGTTGCGAGCCAAAAACATTCAGTACTTC.

The chain is built from TRBV5-1 and TRBJ1-6, with D possibly TRBD1 on 6 matching bases. The germline V and J ends were trimmed by 4 bases and 7 bases, with 18 bases remaining between them. Germline lookup yields CDR1 SGHRS and CDR2 YFSETQ. CDR3 length: 16 residues. The CDR3 loop reads CASSPGDTRKNSPLHF. The CDR3 nucleotides are TGCGCCAGCAGCCCAGGGGACACCAGGAAGAATTCACCCCTCCACTTT. The whole variable domain, remainder taken from reference TRBV5-1 and TRBJ1-6, is KAGVTQTPRYLIKTRGQQVTLSCSPISGHRSVSWYQQTPGQGLQFLFEYFSETQRNKGNFPGRFSGRQFSNSRSEMNVSTLELGDSALYLCASSPGDTRKNSPLHFGNGTRLTVT.

This chain uses TRBV2 with TRBJ1-1, with a weak D call TRBD1 (6 bases). V lost 7 bases to trimming and J lost 1 base, with 16 bases between them. The CDR3 totals 15 residues. The germline CDR1 and CDR2 sequences are SNHLY and FYNNEI. Written as DNA, the CDR3 is TGTGCCAGCATTGGGACACCTGGCTCGAACACTGAAGCTTTCTTT. It translates to CASIGTPGSNTEAFF.

The chain carries TRBV5-4 and TRBJ2-1; D remains unclear. V was shortened by 2 bases and J by 4 bases, with 13 bases between the two germline ends. CDR3 size: 15 residues. Germline V gives CDR1 SGHNT, CDR2 YYREEE (reference sequence). The CDR3: CASSFSQMRYNEQFF. The CDR3 bases are TGTGCCAGCAGCTTTTCTCAAATGAGGTACAATGAGCAGTTCTTC.

The chain combines TRBV10-3 with TRBJ2-5, with 7 bases matching TRBD2. V lost 0 bases and J lost 3; bases outside the gene matches: 1. The CDR3 contains 14 residues. Germline V gene lookup returns CDR1 ENHRY and CDR2 SYGVKD. CDR3 sequence reads: CAISESLAEETQYF. The DNA of the CDR3 is TGTGCCATCAGTGAGTCGCTAGCGGAAGAGACCCAGTACTTC.

This rearrangement joins TRBV28 to TRBJ2-2; perhaps TRBD1 as D (6 bases). Trimming left V 4 bases short and J 0 bases short, with 12 bases between. This CDR3 spans 16 amino acids. Looked up from germline, CDR1 is MDHEN and CDR2 is SYDVKM. The CDR3 reads CASSSTGDPNTGELFF. The CDR3 DNA reads TGTGCCAGCAGTTCGACAGGAGATCCGAACACCGGGGAGCTGTTTTTT. The full variable domain, with the rest looked up from reference TRBV28 and TRBJ2-2, is DVKVTQSSRYLVKRTGEKVFLECVQDMDHENMFWYRQDPGLGLRLIYFSYDVKMKEKGDIPEGYSVSREKKERFSLILESASTNQTSMYLCASSSTGDPNTGELFFGEGSRLTVL.

This chain uses TRBV18 with TRBJ1-1, with TRBD1 matching over 12 bases. There are 14 residues in the CDR3. The germline V gene encodes CDR1 KGHSH and CDR2 LQKENI. V gave up 3 bases and J gave up 4 bases; unmatched junction bases: 0. The CDR3: CASSPGQGATEAFF. The CDR3, as DNA: TGTGCCAGCTCACCGGGACAGGGGGCCACTGAAGCTTTCTTT.

The V call is TRBV2, the J call TRBJ1-3, with a tentative D call TRBD1 (6 bases). V was shortened by 3 bases and J by 0 bases, with 15 bases between the two germline ends. The CDR3 is made up of 17 amino acids. Germline loops: CDR1 SNHLY, CDR2 FYNNEI. The CDR3 DNA reads TGTGCCAGCAGTGAGGGCGACAGGTTCCTCTCTGGAAACACCATATATTTT. This sequence encodes CASSEGDRFLSGNTIYF.

The chain links TRBV9 to TRBJ1-1; TRBD1 aligns across 7 bases. V lost 7 bases, J lost 5 bases, and 14 bases stayed unmatched. The germline V gene has CDR1 SGDLS and CDR2 YYNGEE. This CDR3 contains 15 residues. DNA of the CDR3: TGTGCCAGCTCTTACGCGGGAGGGGGCAATACTGAAGCTTTCTTT. This sequence encodes CASSYAGGGNTEAFF.

The chain is built from TRBV5-6 and TRBJ1-5, with D perhaps TRBD1 (6 bases). The V and J ends lost 4 bases and 7 bases respectively, with 15 bases between them. The germline CDR1 and CDR2 sequences are SGHDT and YYEEEE. This CDR3 has 14 residues. The CDR3 DNA sequence: TGTGCCAGCAGCAAACTCCAGGGGAACCAGCCCCAGCATTTT. It translates to CASSKLQGNQPQHF.

V usage is TRBV11-2 and J usage is TRBJ1-2; possibly TRBD1 for D (5 bases). This CDR3 has 15 amino acids. In germline, CDR1 is SGHAT, CDR2 FQNNGV. The V end was cut by 5 bases, the J end by 6 bases, with 19 bases between. In nucleotides, the CDR3 is TGTGCCAGCAGCCCACCGGGACTCCCGAACCATGGCTACACCTTC. Amino acids: CASSPPGLPNHGYTF.

The V call is TRBV6-6, the J call TRBJ2-1; the match to TRBD1 covers 9 bases. Germline V lookup: CDR1 MNHNY, CDR2 SVGAGI (reference sequence). V was pared by 6 bases and J by 6 bases, with 24 bases of the junction left unmatched. The CDR3 extends over 20 amino acids. CDR3 protein: CASSYGLGPGTGTGANEQFF. CDR3 in DNA: TGTGCCAGCAGCTATGGTCTCGGTCCCGGGACAGGGACGGGCGCCAATGAGCAGTTCTTC.

The chain joins TRBV5-1 to TRBJ2-1, with 11 bases aligning to TRBD2. The V gene end was trimmed by 3 bases and the J gene end by 7 bases; junction bases not matched to a gene: 3. The CDR3 has 14 residues. The germline V gene has CDR1 SGHRS and CDR2 YFSETQ. Here the CDR3 DNA reads TGCGCCAGCAGCTCCCTAGCGGGGGGTAATGAGCAGTTCTTC. This sequence encodes CASSSLAGGNEQFF.

The V gene is TRBV14, the J gene TRBJ2-1; 15 bases are a match to TRBD2. Germline V gene data show CDR1 as SGHDN and CDR2 as FVKESK. V shed 1 base, J shed 8 bases, and the junction held 9 bases outside the gene matches. This CDR3 is built from 18 residues. The CDR3 sequence: CASSQGWTSGGARDEQFF. DNA for the CDR3: TGTGCCAGCAGCCAAGGCTGGACTAGCGGGGGGGCTCGAGATGAGCAGTTCTTC.

This chain joins TRBV7-9 and TRBJ1-1; tentative D call: TRBD1 (6 bases). V lost 2 bases and J 4 bases, leaving 8 bases between the germline ends. Per the germline V gene, CDR1 is SEHNR and CDR2 is FQNEAQ (reference sequence). This CDR3 region has 13 residues. CDR3 sequence (DNA): TGTGCCAGCAGCTTATACAGGGCCACTGAAGCTTTCTTT. This codes for CASSLYRATEAFF.